These 25 T cell receptor beta chains were all obtained from the same sample, sequenced in a study of T cells in Graves' hyperthyroidism and ophthalmopathy. The investigators amplified TCR beta CDR3 regions from RNA transcripts. The HTBI primer set served for first-round RT-PCR of the TCR CDR3. TCRdb fed the multiplex PCR reads into MiXCR, producing one record per CDR3 protein. The sample carries a few hundred thousand distinct CDR3 sequences, around 15% recorded once. Specimen: blood. The source is a woman aged 40 to 55 with Graves' ophthalmopathy.

This clonotype was counted ten times or more. One end of the junction varies from germline; a read error may be responsible. This sequence joins TRBV11-3 and TRBJ1-1; D gene ambiguous. Germline V lookup: CDR1 SGHNT, CDR2 YENEEA. The CDR3 runs to 13 residues. CDR3: CASSLDLAYEASF. The CDR3 DNA sequence: TGTGCCAGCAGCTTAGATCTCGCTTATGAAGCTTCCTTT.

This clonotype was counted only a few times. The gene calls are TRBV4-1 and TRBJ2-1; D may be TRBD2 (6 bases). V lost 4 bases to trimming and J lost 0 bases, with 13 bases between them. In germline, CDR1 is MGHRA, CDR2 YSYEKL. The CDR3 is made up of 16 amino acids. The CDR3 DNA reads as TGCGCCAGCAGCCGGGACGGGAGTTACTCCTACAATGAGCAGTTCTTC. This translates into CASSRDGSYSYNEQFF.

This clonotype has at least ten counts. The chain combines TRBV3-1 with TRBJ1-1, with D unresolved. CDR1 LGHDT and CDR2 YNNKEL come from the germline V gene (reference sequence). This CDR3 region has 16 residues. V lost 5 bases, J lost 2 bases, and 18 bases lay in between. The CDR3 protein is CASSWGSRGVNTEAFF. The CDR3 DNA sequence: TGTGCCAGCAGCTGGGGTTCCCGGGGAGTCAACACTGAAGCTTTCTTT. Based on the CDR3 plus reference TRBV3-1 and TRBJ1-1, the full variable domain is DTAVSQTPKYLVTQMGNDKSIKCEQNLGHDTMYWYKQDSKKFLKIMFSYNNKELIINETVPNRFSPKSPDKAHLNLHINSLELGDSAVYFCASSWGSRGVNTEAFFGQGTRLTVV.

This clonotype was seen only a few times. V usage is TRBV5-4 and J usage is TRBJ2-3; D unresolved. The CDR3 has 15 residues. Germline CDR1 is SGHNT and CDR2 is YYREEE (reference sequence). V lost 0 bases and J lost 8, with 16 bases in between. The CDR3 region is CASSLDVRLRPTQYF. For the CDR3, the DNA is TGTGCCAGCAGCTTGGATGTCAGACTTAGGCCTACGCAGTATTTT.

At least ten counts were recorded for this clonotype. The chain employs TRBV11-2 and TRBJ2-7; D assignment may be TRBD1 or TRBD2 (5 bases each). The CDR3 is made up of 15 amino acids. Germline CDR1 is SGHAT and CDR2 is FQNNGV. With 2 bases removed from V and 3 bases from J, the gap between germline ends came to 14 bases. The CDR3 loop reads CASSLKPTGLYEQYF. The CDR3 coding sequence is TGTGCCAGCAGCTTAAAGCCGACGGGGCTCTACGAGCAGTACTTC.

The gene calls are TRBV6-1 and TRBJ2-5, with 10 bases aligning to TRBD1. The germline V gene has CDR1 MNHNS and CDR2 SASEGT. J lost 5 bases, V lost 8 bases, and 8 bases had no gene match. The CDR3 has 14 residues. In nucleotides, the CDR3 is TGTGCCAGCCTCGGGGGACAGGGGATGGAGACCCAGTACTTC. It is translated as CASLGGQGMETQYF.

This clonotype appeared a few times. The chain joins TRBV5-6 to TRBJ1-2, with 7 bases identical to TRBD1. Germline-derived CDR1 and CDR2 are SGHDT and YYEEEE. Trimming took 1 base from V and 6 from J; bases not matched to a gene: 6. The length of the CDR3 is 14 residues. The CDR3, as DNA: TGTGCCAGCAGCTTGTGGAGGGGGCTCGATGGCTACACCTTC. It encodes CASSLWRGLDGYTF.

At least ten counts were recorded for this clonotype. As DNA, the CDR3 is TGTGCCAGCAGCTCTGGGTTGGGGGCCCCCTACGAGCAGTACTTC. Amino acid sequence: CASSSGLGAPYEQYF. The rearrangement links TRBV11-2 to TRBJ2-7; perhaps TRBD1 as D (6 bases). The germline V and J ends were trimmed by 4 bases and 2 bases, with 15 bases remaining between them. The length of the CDR3 is 15 residues. Germline V lookup: CDR1 SGHAT, CDR2 FQNNGV.

The sample holds many counts of this clonotype. The rearrangement links TRBV11-2 to TRBJ2-1; tentative D call: TRBD2 (6 bases). V lost 6 bases to trimming and J lost 3 bases, with 12 bases between them. Germline CDR1 and CDR2: SGHAT and FQNNGV. The CDR3 loop spans 14 amino acids. CDR3 sequence (DNA): TGTGCCAGCAGGAGGGACTCAAACTACAATGAGCAGTTCTTC. This translates into CASRRDSNYNEQFF.

This clonotype came up many times. The V and J genes are TRBV28 and TRBJ2-1, with TRBD2 matching 9 bases. Germline CDR1 is MDHEN and CDR2 is SYDVKM. The CDR3 has 14 residues. The trim removed 6 bases at V and 8 bases at J, leaving 8 bases unmatched. The CDR3 DNA is TGTGCCAGCAGCCGCGGGGGGGCATCCGATGAGCAGTTCTTC. It yields the protein CASSRGGASDEQFF.

This clonotype was detected ten times or more. This rearrangement joins TRBV10-3 to TRBJ2-3; 10 nucleotides agree with TRBD2. This CDR3 is 13 amino acids long. The ends lost 11 bases at V and 4 bases at J; junction bases unmatched: 6. The germline V gene has CDR1 ENHRY and CDR2 SYGVKD. As DNA, the CDR3 is TGTGCCGTCGGGACTAGCGCCCCAGATACGCAGTATTTT. This codes for CAVGTSAPDTQYF.

The chain couples TRBV20-1 to TRBJ2-2; D is uncertain. The CDR3 runs to 13 residues. The germline CDR1 and CDR2 sequences are DFQATT and SNEGSKA (reference sequence). Trimming pared 5 bases from V and 2 bases from J, leaving 9 bases between. CDR3 bases: TGCAGTGCTTGGCGGTTCAACACCGGGGAGCTGTTTTTT. Amino acids: CSAWRFNTGELFF.

This clonotype was seen many times. This rearrangement joins TRBV6-1 to TRBJ1-5, with 9 positions matching TRBD1. CDR1 and CDR2 from the germline V gene are MNHNS and SASEGT. With 8 bases clipped from V and 2 bases from J, the junction kept 4 bases outside the gene matches. The CDR3 spans 14 residues. This CDR3 is CASARDRGNQPQHF. As DNA, the CDR3 is TGTGCCAGCGCCCGGGACAGGGGCAATCAGCCCCAGCATTTT.

This rearrangement joins TRBV11-2 to TRBJ1-2; D is possibly TRBD1 (6 bases). Per the germline V gene, CDR1 is SGHAT and CDR2 is FQNNGV. The V end was cut by 2 bases, the J end by 8 bases, with 21 bases between. The CDR3 consists of 16 residues. The CDR3, as DNA: TGTGCCAGCAGCTTAAAGTGGGATGGGGGGGCGAGGGGCTACACCTTC. This sequence encodes CASSLKWDGGARGYTF.

This clonotype was detected only a few times. This chain links TRBV27 with TRBJ2-4; the D call may be TRBD1 or TRBD2 (6 bases each). Germline V gene lookup returns CDR1 MNHEY and CDR2 SMNVEV (reference sequence). This CDR3 contains 17 residues. V lost 6 bases and J 1 base, leaving 19 bases between the germline ends. The CDR3 spells CASRAGGPFTAKNIQYF. DNA for the CDR3: TGTGCCAGCAGGGCCGGGGGCCCTTTCACCGCCAAAAACATTCAGTACTTC.

In the case of this clonotype: A read error is possible here, since a much larger clone lies one base away. The DNA for the CDR3 is TGTGCCAGCAGCTTAGTGGCTAGCGGGAGTTTAGGCGACGATGAGCAGTTCTTC. Its translation: CASSLVASGSLGDDEQFF. V and J are TRBV11-3 and TRBJ2-1, with 10 bases matching TRBD2. CDR3 length: 18 residues. Germline V gene sequence: CDR1 SGHNT, CDR2 YENEEA. The ends lost 1 base at V and 8 bases at J; junction bases unmatched: 14.

This clonotype was seen ten or more times. V is TRBV28 and J is TRBJ1-5; D is undetermined. This CDR3 region has 15 residues. Germline V gene sequence: CDR1 MDHEN, CDR2 SYDVKM. V lost 7 bases and J lost 2, with 15 bases in between. The CDR3 bases are TGTGCCAGCATACGGGCCCCGGCGGGCAATCAGCCCCAGCATTTT. It yields the protein CASIRAPAGNQPQHF.

This clonotype was observed a few times. The CDR3 is CASSGYGYTF. CDR3 in DNA: TGTGCCAGCAGCGGCTATGGCTACACCTTC. The chain employs TRBV25-1 and TRBJ1-2; D is unresolved. Germline assignment: CDR1 MGHDK and CDR2 SYGVNS. The CDR3 covers 10 residues. V was clipped by 6 bases and J by 4 bases, with 3 bases between them.

In its sample, this clonotype was seen many times. V gene TRBV19 combines with J gene TRBJ2-7, with TRBD1 matching over 7 bases. V lost 10 bases to trimming and J lost 1 base; unmatched junction nucleotides: 4. The CDR3 is 12 residues long. CDR1 and CDR2 from the germline V gene are LNHDA and SQIVND (reference sequence). The CDR3 nucleotides read TGTGCCACCTTGGGACAGTCCTACGAGCAGTACTTC. This sequence encodes CATLGQSYEQYF.

This chain links TRBV7-2 with TRBJ2-5; 15 bases agree with TRBD2. The CDR3 loop spans 17 amino acids. V shed 1 base and J 5 bases; nucleotides not matched to a gene: 5. Germline V gene lookup returns CDR1 SGHTA and CDR2 FQGNSA. CDR3 protein: CASSLGGLAGGAETQYF. CDR3 in DNA: TGTGCCAGCAGCTTAGGGGGACTAGCGGGAGGTGCGGAGACCCAGTACTTC.

The chain couples TRBV5-8 to TRBJ1-3; D ambiguous. Looked up from germline, CDR1 is SGHTS and CDR2 is YDEGEE. The CDR3 is 15 amino acids. Trimming stripped 2 bases from V and 0 bases from J, with 9 bases between. The CDR3 loop is CASSLLSGSGNTIYF. CDR3 coding DNA: TGTGCCAGCAGCTTACTTAGCGGCTCTGGAAACACCATATATTTT.

There are many counts of this clonotype. This chain uses TRBV27 with TRBJ2-1; D may be TRBD1 (5 bases). V was pared by 4 bases and J by 3 bases, with 7 bases between. The germline V gene encodes CDR1 MNHEY and CDR2 SMNVEV (reference sequence). The CDR3 has 13 residues. The CDR3 DNA is TGTGCCAGCAGTTCGACAGTCTACAATGAGCAGTTCTTC. As protein: CASSSTVYNEQFF.

About this clonotype itself: This clone may be a read error of a much larger clone one base away. The chain couples TRBV7-2 to TRBJ2-2, with D perhaps being TRBD1 or TRBD2 (5 bases each). CDR1 and CDR2 from the germline V gene are SGHTA and FQGNSA. This CDR3 has 17 amino acids. V lost 1 base to trimming and J lost 7 bases, with 19 bases between them. The DNA for the CDR3 is TGTGCCAGCAGCTTAGGGAGAGGGGAGAGATTTGACGGGGAGCTGTTTTTT. Encoded protein: CASSLGRGERFDGELFF.

This clonotype has a count of ten or more. The rearrangement uses TRBV28 and TRBJ2-7, with 9 bases matching TRBD2. The CDR3 is made up of 15 amino acids. Germline-derived CDR1 and CDR2 are MDHEN and SYDVKM. J was trimmed by 6 bases and V by 6 bases; bases with no gene match: 12. The CDR3 DNA sequence: TGTGCCAGCAGGGGGGCGACGGGACTAGCCCTCGAGCAGTACTTC. Encoded protein: CASRGATGLALEQYF.

This clonotype was found a few times. V and J are TRBV12-3 or TRBV12-4 and TRBJ2-1, with TRBD2 matching over 8 bases. The J segment lost 15 bases and the V segment lost 4 bases, leaving 11 bases of the junction unmatched. The CDR3 is made up of 13 amino acids. This CDR3 is CASSSPSVAGLFF. The CDR3 region has the DNA TGTGCCAGCAGTTCCCCGTCGGTAGCGGGGCTGTTCTTC.